This T cell receptor (beta chain) was captured in a study of early T cells in non-severe SARS-CoV-2 infection (dated by TCRdb to the early 2020s). Background for the entire study: Because TCR sequencing relied on bulk RNA taken from unsorted whole blood, pairing of alpha and beta chains was not possible.

The CDR3 measures 16 amino acids from cysteine to phenylalanine. CDR3 DNA only is kept here, 48 bases in frame from base 1. CDR1 LGHNA and CDR2 YNFKEQ were looked up in the germline V gene. Germline trimming: 4 bases from V, 2 bases from J; junction bases outside gene matches: 7. Results the study describes overall, beyond this receptor: VDJdb matching was skewed toward anti-spike CD8 responses, so virus-specific expansions were likely underestimated and private and CD4 specificities were missed.

A case-control design nested within a healthcare worker cohort in London, UK, was used, with weekly nasopharyngeal swab PCR tests and blood sampling performed. Healthcare workers were recruited between 23 and 31 March 2020, during the week of the UK lockdown, and were followed weekly for up to about 15 weeks. On this clonotype itself: The antigen this receptor binds is unknown. Qualities for individual bases were not recorded, and no much larger clone is one base off.

Libraries were prepared through 5' RACE. The sequencer was a NextSeq 500. To correct for sequencing error and PCR bias, the TCR library protocol tagged individual cDNA molecules with unique molecular identifiers. Both TCR alpha and beta chains were sequenced, and tight co-correlation was observed between alpha and beta sequence abundances in each sample. In the source study's methods: Decombinator V4 was used to annotate TCR sequences for V gene, J gene and CDR3. TCRs were defined as expanded if a significant change between any two time points was detected under a Poisson model with p below 0.0001. TCR abundances were normalised to the total number of TCRs sequenced per sample and were expressed as counts per million. TRAV1-2 paired with TRAJ12, TRAJ20 or TRAJ33 defined MAIT TCRs, while TRAV10 paired with TRAJ18 defined iNKT TCRs. VDJdb, accessed 1 November 2021, was searched for CMV, EBV and SARS-CoV-2 annotated TCRs, excluding TCRs annotated for multiple antigens. The public reads were run again by TCRdb, first through fastp at Q25 and then through MiXCR, and only productive beta chains were kept. Rows are combined by CDR3 protein, so each entry shows the most common genes and DNA. TCRdb, not the authors, supplied the V and J calls. The sample table lists fewer than 130,000 distinct CDR3 sequences, 10% to 15% of them with a count of one. Jointly, the top ten make up around 4% of the sample.

This specimen was whole blood, taken at baseline. The sequence was collected from an adult who was a healthcare worker with PCR-confirmed SARS-CoV-2 infection or an uninfected control (not recorded which). The sequence joins TRBV4-2 to TRBJ2-2; the central 7 bases match TRBD2. CDR3 protein: CASSPLASGNTGELFF. The DNA sequence follows: TGTGCCAGCAGCCCGCTGGCTAGCGGCAACACCGGGGAGCTGTTTTTT.